This T cell receptor beta chain came from a study of blood T cell repertoires in COVID-19. Study information: Acute and convalescent COVID-19 samples came from the United States, Italy and Spain. From T cells, B-cell-depleted T cells, or PBMCs came the material, which was cDNA or gDNA.

In the original workflow: From reference gene primer amplification, estimates of nucleated cell counts were derived. Assay used: immunoSEQ multiplex PCR; TCRdb lists only in-frame clones, some missing. V, J and clone size were drawn from that table, and D and trimming were deduced from the DNA. The sample lists about 14,000 clones; 85% to 90% were seen once. The CDR3 spans 16 residues. The J segment lost 4 bases and the V segment lost 0 bases, leaving 6 bases of the junction unmatched. The germline V gene has CDR1 KGHSH and CDR2 LQKENI. The chain is built from TRBV18 and TRBJ1-2; TRBD1 aligns across 9 bases. The sample consisted of peripheral blood. The clonotype comes from a man between 50 and 59 years old with active COVID-19. In DNA, the CDR3 is TGTGCCAGCTCACCACCGGGACAGGGTTTTCTCTATGGCTACACCTTC. Translating it yields CASSPPGQGFLYGYTF.